A selection of T cell receptor beta chains follows, all from one sample in a study of identical twins. TCRdb re-called the 5' RACE reads with MiXCR, one entry per CDR3 protein. The sample has some 590,000 distinct CDR3 sequences, more than 9% seen once. These same records also appear under a second study, on yellow fever vaccine responses in identical twins.

The material sequenced was PBMCs. Receptors originate from a woman under 30 in good health. The conserved cysteine and the conserved F or W are not part of the CDR3 here.

>TRBJ2-3|TRBV29-1
SGKFTDTQY
>TRBJ2-7|TRBV21-1
ASSTLSSGAFYEQY
>TRBJ1-1|TRBV5-1
ASSPGRRGQGNTEAF
>TRBJ1-2|TRBV7-9
ASQSNGFGYT
>TRBJ2-1|TRBV12-3/TRBV12-4
ASSLVAGHDEQF
>TRBJ2-1|TRBV11-2
ASTSSGGSSYNEQF
>TRBJ2-7|TRBV20-1
SARKLVRSYEQY
>TRBJ2-1|TRBV4-3
ASSQDLAPPYNEQF
>TRBJ2-1|TRBV6-5
ASSYQGARENEQF
>TRBJ2-7|TRBV29-1
SVGLAGTYEQY
>TRBJ2-1|TRBV20-1
STPQNNEQF
>TRBJ2-7|TRBV3-1
ASSQAGTSGRAGYEQY
>TRBJ1-6|TRBV9
ASSVGTGKGSPLH
>TRBJ2-1|TRBV30
AWSGSGSYNEQF
>TRBJ2-1|TRBV6-1
ASTRDRGTKNEQF
>TRBJ1-6|TRBV5-1
ASSFEGGNNSPLH
>TRBJ2-3|TRBV7-2
ASSTRQDRTDTQY
>TRBJ2-3|TRBV4-3
ASSQRAQLAGSADTQY
>TRBJ1-4|TRBV7-9
ASSLEDGHEKLF
>TRBJ2-6|TRBV27
ASSGDMGYPGANVLT
>TRBJ2-1|TRBV4-1
ASSQGQGGSRINTDEDEQF
>TRBJ2-5|TRBV2
ASIGQGKTQY
>TRBJ2-5|TRBV5-1
ASSLGFGPGEETQY
>TRBJ2-1|TRBV4-2
ASSQDIPGLAAYNEQF
>TRBJ2-2|TRBV12-3/TRBV12-4
ASSSWPDTGELF
>TRBJ2-1|TRBV4-3
ASSQGLAGEHEQF
>TRBJ2-7|TRBV11-2
ASSLVRGPPPYEQY
>TRBJ2-7|TRBV5-1
ASSLGPGGVYEQY
>TRBJ2-7|TRBV6-1
ASQRELGYEQY
>TRBJ2-1|TRBV3-1
ASSRGKTSYNEQF
>TRBJ2-7|TRBV6-5
ASSYNRADEQY
>TRBJ2-7|TRBV7-9
ASSFGMTPRETYEQY
>TRBJ1-2|TRBV12-3/TRBV12-4
ASSFNRGYGYT
>TRBJ2-3|TRBV12-3/TRBV12-4
ASSFGTSGDTDTQY
>TRBJ2-7|TRBV6-2/TRBV6-3
ASSNYPGVYEQY
>TRBJ2-5|TRBV18
ASTDPVNGTQY
>TRBJ1-4|TRBV5-1
ASSSSALGNEKLF
>TRBJ2-1|TRBV7-2
ASSLFRDNEQF
>TRBJ1-5|TRBV30
AWSDTGAGQPQH
>TRBJ1-4|TRBV5-1
ASSLGLRGEKLF
>TRBJ2-1|TRBV9
ASSVDAGFCNEQF
>TRBJ2-2|TRBV2
ASCFLAGGLLVTGELF
>TRBJ2-7|TRBV4-2
ASSQEGTVQGPGIYEQY
>TRBJ2-3|TRBV7-2
ASSLVAGGATDTQY
>TRBJ2-3|TRBV12-3/TRBV12-4
ASRLMLAGPDTQY
>TRBJ2-7|TRBV6-6
ASSPDRFRSYEQY
>TRBJ2-6|TRBV5-1
ASSSRRDTGANVLT
>TRBJ2-7|TRBV6-2/TRBV6-3
ASSRSAVYEQY